The present T cell receptor (beta chain) was sequenced within a study of blood T cell repertoires in COVID-19. As for the study in general: From the United States, Italy and Spain came samples of acute and convalescent COVID-19.

Everyone who took part was roughly 18 to 89 years old, and they came from 24 US areas. Researchers sorted participants into cohorts using their self-reported clinical history. This clone has just a few counts. Per the original methods: Amplification from reference gene primers served as the basis for estimated nucleated cell counts. The table came from immunoSEQ multiplex PCR; TCRdb's copy has only in-frame clones and leaves some out. That table supplies the V and J calls and clone size; D and trimming were determined from the DNA. The repertoire consists of 190,000 or so clones, with 80% to 90% occurring once and the leading ten covering around 9.2%. There are 14 residues in the CDR3. Germline loops: CDR1 ENHRY, CDR2 SYGVKD. Trimming pared 10 bases from V and 3 bases from J, leaving 13 bases between.

The receptor was isolated from a man aged 35-49 years who had recovered from COVID-19. This chain uses TRBV10-3 with TRBJ2-6; a weak D match, TRBD2 (5 bases). Sequencing was carried out using PBMCs or T cells enriched from blood (not recorded which). This CDR3 reads CASREGGGANVLTF. As DNA, the CDR3 is TGTGCCAGCCGAGAGGGTGGTGGGGCCAACGTCCTGACTTTC.